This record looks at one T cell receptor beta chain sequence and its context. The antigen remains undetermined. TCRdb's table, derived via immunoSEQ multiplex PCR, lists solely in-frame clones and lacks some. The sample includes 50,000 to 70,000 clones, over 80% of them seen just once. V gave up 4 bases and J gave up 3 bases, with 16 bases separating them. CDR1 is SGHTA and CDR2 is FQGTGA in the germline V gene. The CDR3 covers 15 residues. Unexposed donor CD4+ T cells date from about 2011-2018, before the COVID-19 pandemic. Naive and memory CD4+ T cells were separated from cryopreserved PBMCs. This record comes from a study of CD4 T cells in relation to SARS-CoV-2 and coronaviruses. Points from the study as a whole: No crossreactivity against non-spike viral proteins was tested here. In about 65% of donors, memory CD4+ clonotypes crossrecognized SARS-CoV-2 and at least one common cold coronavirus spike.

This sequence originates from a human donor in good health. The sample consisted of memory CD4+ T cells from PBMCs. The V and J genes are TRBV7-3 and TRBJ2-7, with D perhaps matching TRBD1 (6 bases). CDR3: CASSSGAGVGYEQYF. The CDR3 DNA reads TGTGCCAGCAGCTCAGGGGCAGGGGTCGGCTACGAGCAGTACTTC.